The 9 T cell receptor beta chains in this list originate from one sample, sequenced in a study of blood T cell repertoires in COVID-19. Sequenced by immunoSEQ multiplex PCR; TCRdb stores in-frame clones only, minus some. The sample comprises roughly 69,000 clones, more than 80% of which are singletons, and 3% to 4.5% rests with the top ten. Material: PBMCs or T cells enriched from blood (not recorded which). Receptors originate from a woman between 35 and 50 years old with acute COVID-19.

CDR3 residues: CASSSGADSWHSPLHF. Written as DNA, the CDR3 is TGTGCCAGCAGCTCGGGTGCGGACAGCTGGCATTCACCCCTCCACTTT. The chain employs TRBV28 and TRBJ1-6, with a weak D call TRBD1 (6 bases). Trimming left V 6 bases short and J 8 bases short, with 20 bases between. Germline CDR1 and CDR2: MDHEN and SYDVKM. This CDR3 is 16 amino acids long.

The chain has TRBV11-3 and TRBJ2-7, with a tentative D call TRBD2 (5 bases). V was pared by 5 bases and J by 6 bases, with 23 bases between. CDR3 length: 16 residues. Germline V gene lookup returns CDR1 SGHNT and CDR2 YENEEA. CDR3 region: CASSPRAGVIIFEQYF. The DNA for the CDR3 is TGTGCCAGCAGCCCCCGGGCCGGGGTAATAATTTTCGAGCAGTACTTC.

The chain couples TRBV6-7 to TRBJ1-1; no definite D call. TRBV6-7 is sorted into the ORF group, with uncertain function. V lost 2 bases and J lost 6, with 10 bases in between. The CDR3 is made up of 13 amino acids. The CDR3 loop is CASSYRGSPEAFF. DNA of the CDR3: TGTGCCAGCAGTTACCGGGGAAGCCCTGAAGCTTTCTTT.

The rearrangement joins TRBV2 to TRBJ2-7; possible D gene TRBD1, 6 bases. The CDR3 has 14 amino acids. The germline CDR1 and CDR2 sequences are SNHLY and FYNNEI. The V end lost 7 bases, the J end lost 1 base, and 14 bases lay between the germline ends. The CDR3 here is CASTAGTQSYEQYF. CDR3 bases: TGTGCCAGCACAGCCGGGACACAATCCTACGAGCAGTACTTC.

The chain combines TRBV19 with TRBJ1-6; D is ambiguous. V lost 2 bases and J lost 9, with 8 bases in between. CDR1 is LNHDA, CDR2 SQIVND, per germline (reference sequence). The CDR3 loop spans 13 amino acids. CDR3 residues: CASSIKGGSPLHF. The CDR3 region has the DNA TGTGCCAGTAGTATAAAGGGAGGTTCACCCCTCCACTTT.

The chain recombines TRBV5-4 with TRBJ2-4, with 9 bases that match TRBD1. The germline CDR1 and CDR2 sequences are SGHNT and YYREEE (reference sequence). The CDR3 is made up of 13 amino acids. Germline trimming cut 6 bases from V and 5 bases from J; bases unmatched to any gene: 3. CDR3 loop: CASNRQGENIQYF. CDR3 in DNA: TGTGCCAGCAACCGACAGGGGGAAAACATTCAGTACTTC.

The rearrangement joins TRBV27 to TRBJ2-7; 12 nucleotides match TRBD2. The germline gives CDR1 MNHEY, CDR2 SMNVEV (reference sequence). The CDR3 has 15 residues. V gave up 2 bases and J gave up 2 bases; unmatched junction bases: 1. The CDR3 region has the DNA TGTGCCAGCAGTTTACGACTAGCGGGGGCCTACGAGCAGTACTTC. As protein: CASSLRLAGAYEQYF.

The CDR3 nucleotides are TGCGCCAGCAGCTTGGTACAGAATGAAAAACTGTTTTTT. This encodes CASSLVQNEKLFF. V usage is TRBV5-1 and J usage is TRBJ1-4; D is ambiguous. V shed 0 bases and J shed 5 bases, with 5 bases lying between them. CDR3 length equals 13 residues. Germline CDR1 SGHRS, CDR2 YFSETQ.

Ten or more counts support this clone. The chain combines TRBV9 with TRBJ2-3; 13 nucleotides align to TRBD2. The V and J ends lost 3 bases and 4 bases, in that order; junction bases with no gene match: 2. The CDR3 loop spans 15 amino acids. The germline V gene has CDR1 SGDLS and CDR2 YYNGEE. The CDR3 bases are TGTGCCAGCAGCGGGACTAGCGGGAGTCCAGATACGCAGTATTTT. As protein: CASSGTSGSPDTQYF.